Listed below are T cell receptor beta chains from one sample, sequenced in a study of blood T cell repertoires in COVID-19. The data were produced by immunoSEQ multiplex PCR, yet TCRdb's version contains in-frame clones alone and is incomplete. The sample carries around 300,000 clones, around 86% recorded once. Sequencing was carried out using peripheral blood. Receptors originate from a middle-aged man with active or convalescent COVID-19. The CDR3 runs from the conserved cysteine through the conserved F or W. The order of the fields is V gene, D gene, CDR3 length, clone size, J gene, CDR3 DNA, CDR3 protein. The D gene is left open where the match is weak. For some rows the clone size is stated as once, few or many, or as a class when expanded; others skip it.

TRBV29-1	TRBD1	11	-	TRBJ2-5	TGCAGCGTCAGCTCTCAGGGGGCAGATCACTTC	CSVSSQGADHF
TRBV18	-	13	few	TRBJ1-5	TGTGCCAGCTCCCGGGGAAGTGATCAGCCCCAGCATTTT	CASSRGSDQPQHF
TRBV19	-	13	-	TRBJ1-1	TGTGCCAGTGGTGCAGGCATGAACACTGAAGCTTTCTTT	CASGAGMNTEAFF
TRBV4-3	-	13	-	TRBJ2-7	TGCGCCAGCAGCCAAAAGGACAGTTACGAGCAGTACTTC	CASSQKDSYEQYF
TRBV9	-	14	-	TRBJ2-5	TGTGCCAGCAGCCTTGGACAGAGCCAAGAGACCCAGTACTTC	CASSLGQSQETQYF
TRBV28	TRBD2	20	-	TRBJ2-1	TGTGCCAGCACCCGATCCAGACTAGCGGGAGGGCTTCGGTCCTACAATGAGCAGTTCTTC	CASTRSRLAGGLRSYNEQFF
TRBV3-1/TRBV3-2	-	14	-	TRBJ2-7	TGTGCCAGCAGCCAAGTCAGGGGATCCTACGAGCAGTACTTC	CASSQVRGSYEQYF
TRBV7-6	TRBD1	15	-	TRBJ2-3	TGTGCCAGCAGTTTCACAGGGGGCTTCACAGATACGCAGTATTTT	CASSFTGGFTDTQYF
TRBV4-3	-	14	few	TRBJ1-2	TGCGCCAGCAGCCAAGCCCCCTCCGGGAAGGGCTACACCTTC	CASSQAPSGKGYTF
TRBV6-2/TRBV6-3	-	14	-	TRBJ1-2	TGTGCCAGCAGTTACCCGGGGAAGGCGGATGGCTACACCTTC	CASSYPGKADGYTF
TRBV12-1	-	13	-	TRBJ2-7	TGTGCCAGCAGCCCGACTTCTTCCTACGAGCAGTACTTC	CASSPTSSYEQYF
TRBV9	TRBD1	15	-	TRBJ1-1	TGTGCCAGCAGCGTAGTGGCAGGGGGCGCCGATGAAGCTTTCTTT	CASSVVAGGADEAFF
TRBV7-2	TRBD1	13	-	TRBJ2-7	TGTGCCAGCAGCTTTGACAGGGGGCGCGAGCAGTACTTC	CASSFDRGREQYF
TRBV7-3	TRBD2	19	-	TRBJ2-6	TGTGCCAGCAGCCTGGGACTAGCGGGGGATATAGCTGGGGCCAACGTCCTGACTTTC	CASSLGLAGDIAGANVLTF
TRBV4-2	TRBD1	14	-	TRBJ1-2	TGTGCCAGCAGCCAAGTGGGGACAGGGGAGGACTACACCTTC	CASSQVGTGEDYTF
TRBV21-1	-	16	-	TRBJ2-1	TGTGCCAGCAGCTCCCTTTTACCGTTCAGGGGCGGAGAGCAGTTCTTC	CASSSLLPFRGGEQFF
TRBV28	TRBD1	15	-	TRBJ2-3	TGTGCCAGCAGTTTACGGACAGGGGGCAGGGATACGCAGTATTTT	CASSLRTGGRDTQYF
TRBV11-2	TRBD1	15	-	TRBJ1-2	TGTGCCAGCAGCTTGGACGGACAGGCTGAATATGGCTACACCTTC	CASSLDGQAEYGYTF
TRBV5-4	-	17	once	TRBJ2-7	TGTGCCAGCAGCTTGGCCCTCTCCCAGGGGCCCCCCTACGAGCAGTACTTC	CASSLALSQGPPYEQYF
TRBV2	TRBD1	15	few	TRBJ1-5	TGTGCCAGCAGAGACGACAGGGGAGGAAATCAGCCCCAGCATTTT	CASRDDRGGNQPQHF
TRBV9	TRBD2	17	-	TRBJ2-3	TGTGCCAGCAGCACCGGGACTAGCGGGAGGGCCTCTGATACGCAGTATTTT	CASSTGTSGRASDTQYF
TRBV28	-	14	once	TRBJ2-7	TGTGCCAGCAGTTTACTGGCGGGTCCCCCCGAGCAGTACTTC	CASSLLAGPPEQYF
TRBV19	-	14	once	TRBJ1-6	TGTGCCAGTACCGAGGGACGGAGGGATTCACCCCTCCACTTT	CASTEGRRDSPLHF
TRBV30	-	15	-	TRBJ1-4	TGTGCCTGGAGTGGGGTGTCAGGGGATAATGAAAAACTGTTTTTT	CAWSGVSGDNEKLFF
TRBV14	-	14	few	TRBJ2-7	TGTGCCAGCAGCCCCTTTAGGGGCCTTGGGGAGCAGTACTTC	CASSPFRGLGEQYF
TRBV7-9	-	14	-	TRBJ2-1	TGTGCCAGCAGCTTAGTTGTAACTCCCAATGAGCAGTTCTTC	CASSLVVTPNEQFF
TRBV4-2	TRBD1	14	-	TRBJ1-2	TGTGCCAGCAGCCAAGAACAGGGGCGCTATGGCTACACCTTC	CASSQEQGRYGYTF
TRBV2	TRBD1	15	-	TRBJ2-4	TGTGCCAGCAGCCGGGACAGCCAAATAAAAAACATTCAGTACTTC	CASSRDSQIKNIQYF
TRBV28	-	13	-	TRBJ1-1	TGTGCCAGCAGTCCACCCCGTAACTTTGAAGCTTTCTTT	CASSPPRNFEAFF
TRBV18	TRBD2	17	-	TRBJ2-1	TGTGCCAGCTCACCACCGGGACTAGCGGGAGCCTACAATGAGCAGTTCTTC	CASSPPGLAGAYNEQFF
TRBV23-1	-	12	-	TRBJ2-1	TGCGCCAGCAGTCCGGCAGGTATTGAGCAGTTCTTC	CASSPAGIEQFF
TRBV30	-	13	-	TRBJ2-5	TGTGCCTGGAGTATGGGTGAGGAAGAGACCCAGTACTTC	CAWSMGEEETQYF
TRBV10-3	-	14	-	TRBJ2-2	TGTGCCATCAGTGGGAGTCCCGAGGCCGGGGAGCTGTTTTTT	CAISGSPEAGELFF